The 15 T cell receptor beta chains listed next were all sequenced from one sample in a study of cytomegalovirus exposure and HLA in healthy donors. TCRdb's copy holds only in-frame clones and misses some; the assay was immunoSEQ multiplex PCR. The sample has 200,000 to 300,000 clones, roughly 91% seen once; the top ten hold 3% to 3.5%. The sample was PBMCs. These receptors were collected from a woman in her 30s in good health and CMV-seronegative.

The gene calls are TRBV10-2 and TRBJ2-1; D remains ambiguous. The CDR3 is 15 residues long. V was pared by 6 bases and J by 5 bases, with 17 bases between. Germline V gives CDR1 WSHSY, CDR2 SAAADI. CDR3 amino acids: CASSIPSINNNEQFF. The CDR3 DNA follows: TGCGCCAGCAGCATACCCTCTATAAACAACAATGAGCAGTTCTTC.

This clone was seen just once. The chain couples TRBV5-1 to TRBJ2-7; a weak D match, TRBD2 (6 bases). The V and J ends lost 0 bases and 6 bases respectively, with 13 bases between them. CDR1 and CDR2 (germline): SGHRS, YFSETQ. The CDR3 has 14 residues. This CDR3 reads CASSLGLLEGEQYF. CDR3 DNA: TGCGCCAGCAGCTTGGGCCTTTTGGAGGGCGAGCAGTACTTC.

The chain uses TRBV7-9 and TRBJ2-3; 7 positions match TRBD2. J gave up 0 bases and V 0 bases, and 9 bases lay outside the gene matches. Per the germline V gene, CDR1 is SEHNR and CDR2 is FQNEAQ (reference sequence). CDR3 size: 18 residues. DNA for the CDR3: TGTGCCAGCAGCTTAGCCAGTTCGCGGGAGAGCAGCACAGATACGCAGTATTTT. Encoded protein: CASSLASSRESSTDTQYF.

The chain combines TRBV28 with TRBJ2-3; 11 positions agree with TRBD2. This CDR3 is 21 amino acids long. Unmatched junction bases numbered 20, after V lost 4 bases and J lost 2 bases. Germline CDR1 is MDHEN and CDR2 is SYDVKM. The CDR3 DNA follows: TGTGCCAGCAGTTCCCCCAGACTAGCGGGAAACATGCGGGGGTCCACAGATACGCAGTATTTT. Translated: CASSSPRLAGNMRGSTDTQYF.

The chain is built from TRBV5-4 and TRBJ1-5; D might be TRBD1 (6 bases). In germline, CDR1 is SGHNT, CDR2 YYREEE (reference sequence). The CDR3 has 16 residues. Trimming removed 4 bases from V and 4 bases from J, with 18 bases in between. The CDR3 DNA is TGTGCCAGCAGCGTATACACAGGGAAAATTAATCAGCCCCAGCATTTT. Its protein is CASSVYTGKINQPQHF. The entire variable domain, with the rest obtained from reference TRBV5-4 and TRBJ1-5, is as follows: ETGVTQSPTHLIKTRGQQVTLRCSSQSGHNTVSWYQQALGQGPQFIFQYYREEENGRGNFPPRFSGLQFPNYSSELNVNALELDDSALYLCASSVYTGKINQPQHFGDGTRLSIL.

The chain employs TRBV4-2 and TRBJ1-4, with a possible D match to TRBD1 (5 bases). V gave up 2 bases and J gave up 4 bases, with 17 bases separating them. The germline CDR1 and CDR2 sequences are LGHNA and YNFKEQ. The CDR3 is 17 residues long. CDR3 sequence (DNA): TGTGCCAGCAGCCAATCTACCCCGGTGGGGGTTAATGAAAAACTGTTTTTT. It encodes CASSQSTPVGVNEKLFF.

The rearrangement uses TRBV28 and TRBJ1-2, with 8 positions matching TRBD1. This CDR3 comprises 13 residues. Trimming took 7 bases from V and 5 from J; bases not matched to a gene: 6. Germline V gene data show CDR1 as MDHEN and CDR2 as SYDVKM. The CDR3 DNA reads as TGTGCCAGCAATGTCAGGGGGCAATATGGCTACACCTTC. This codes for CASNVRGQYGYTF.

The chain combines TRBV5-6 with TRBJ2-3; D not certain. V lost 0 bases, J lost 7 bases, and 15 bases lay in between. CDR1 is SGHDT and CDR2 is YYEEEE in the germline V gene. CDR3 size: 15 residues. CDR3 nucleotide sequence: TGTGCCAGCAGCTTGGGCCCGCTAGACGTGAATACGCAGTATTTT. Amino acids: CASSLGPLDVNTQYF.

The CDR3 loop reads CASSFGRTSYNEQFF. The CDR3 nucleotides are TGTGCCAGCAGTTTCGGGAGGACGTCCTACAATGAGCAGTTCTTC. This rearrangement joins TRBV27 to TRBJ2-1, with 7 bases fitting TRBD2. After removal of 3 bases from V and 1 base from J, the junction contained 3 bases not matched to a gene. From germline, CDR1 is MNHEY and CDR2 SMNVEV (reference sequence). This CDR3 has 15 amino acids.

The gene calls are TRBV6-1 and TRBJ1-2; 9 positions match TRBD1. Germline lookup yields CDR1 MNHNS and CDR2 SASEGT. J lost 6 bases, V lost 6 bases, and 8 bases had no gene match. The CDR3 runs to 14 residues. Here the CDR3 reads CASRGTGIQNGYTF. CDR3 in DNA: TGTGCCAGCAGGGGGACAGGGATTCAGAATGGCTACACCTTC.

J is TRBJ2-2 and V is TRBV4-1; D is ambiguous. Trimming removed 4 bases from V and 4 bases from J, with 7 bases in between. Germline V gene lookup returns CDR1 MGHRA and CDR2 YSYEKL. This CDR3 region has 13 residues. The CDR3 region has the DNA TGCGCCAGCAGCCCTGGAAGCACCGGGGAGCTGTTTTTT. This gives the protein CASSPGSTGELFF.

DNA of the CDR3: TGTGCCAGCAGTTCGAAAGGTACATCGGCCTACGAGCAGTACTTC. Translation: CASSSKGTSAYEQYF. The V and J genes are TRBV6-5 and TRBJ2-7; D gene ambiguous. The V gene lost 4 bases and the J gene lost 2 bases, with 15 bases spanning the gap. The CDR3 has 15 residues. Germline V lookup: CDR1 MNHEY, CDR2 SVGAGI.

This clone was counted a single time. V is TRBV30 and J is TRBJ1-2; 8 nucleotides agree with TRBD1. Germline trimming cut 2 bases from V and 4 bases from J; bases unmatched to any gene: 6. CDR3 length: 14 residues. From germline, CDR1 is GTSNPN and CDR2 SVGIG (reference sequence). CDR3 in DNA: TGTGCCTGGAGTATTCAGGGGGCCTTCTATGGCTACACCTTC. Amino acid sequence: CAWSIQGAFYGYTF.

In this sample, this clone turned up a few times. The chain has TRBV28 and TRBJ1-3; D gene unclear. The CDR3 totals 14 residues. Germline CDR1 MDHEN, CDR2 SYDVKM. Deletions cut 3 bases from V and 2 bases from J, with 8 bases between. In nucleotides, the CDR3 is TGTGCCAGCAGTTTTCAAGGGACTGGAAACACCATATATTTT. Its protein is CASSFQGTGNTIYF.

The V and J genes are TRBV4-1 and TRBJ2-7; D unclear. Germline CDR1 and CDR2: MGHRA and YSYEKL. The V end lost 2 bases, the J end lost 2 bases, and 7 bases lay between the germline ends. The CDR3 runs to 13 residues. The CDR3 here is CASSQPSAYEQYF. The CDR3 DNA follows: TGCGCCAGCAGCCAACCTTCAGCCTACGAGCAGTACTTC.